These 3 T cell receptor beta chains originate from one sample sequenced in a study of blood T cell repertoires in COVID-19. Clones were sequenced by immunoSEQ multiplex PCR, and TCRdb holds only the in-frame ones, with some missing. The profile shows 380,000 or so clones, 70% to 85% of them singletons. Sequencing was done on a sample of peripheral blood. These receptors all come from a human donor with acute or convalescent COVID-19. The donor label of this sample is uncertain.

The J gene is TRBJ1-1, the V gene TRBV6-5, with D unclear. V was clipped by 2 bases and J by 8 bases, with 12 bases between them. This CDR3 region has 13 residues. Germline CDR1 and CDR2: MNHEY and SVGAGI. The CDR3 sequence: CASSYGLGWEAFF. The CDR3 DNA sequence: TGTGCCAGCAGTTACGGGCTTGGATGGGAAGCTTTCTTT.

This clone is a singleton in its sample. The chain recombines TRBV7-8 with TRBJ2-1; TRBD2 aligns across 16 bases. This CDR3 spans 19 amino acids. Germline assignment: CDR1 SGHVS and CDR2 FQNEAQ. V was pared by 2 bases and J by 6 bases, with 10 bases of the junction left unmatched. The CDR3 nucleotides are TGTGCCAGCAGCTTAAGCCTTGGGACTAGCGGGAGGGCCCTCAATGAGCAGTTCTTC. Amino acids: CASSLSLGTSGRALNEQFF.

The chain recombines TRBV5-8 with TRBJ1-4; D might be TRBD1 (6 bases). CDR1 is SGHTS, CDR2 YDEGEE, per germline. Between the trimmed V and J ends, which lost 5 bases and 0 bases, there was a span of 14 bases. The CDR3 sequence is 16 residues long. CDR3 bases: TGTGCCAGCAGTCCCCGGACAGCCGCAACTAATGAAAAACTGTTTTTT. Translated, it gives CASSPRTAATNEKLFF.